The 25 T cell receptor beta chains in this list originate from one sample, sequenced in a study of OX40 agonist ivuxolimab in advanced cancers. The repertoire was sequenced with immunoSEQ multiplex PCR; TCRdb's copy has only in-frame clones and lacks some. The table shows tens of thousands of clones, with 70% to 90% occurring only once. Sequencing was performed on CD4+ or CD8+ T cells sorted from blood, taken in a trial of the OX40 agonist ivuxolimab. The receptors derive from an adult with an advanced solid tumor such as melanoma, head and neck, liver or kidney cancer.

The rearrangement joins TRBV6-5 to TRBJ1-3; D ambiguous. V gave up 0 bases and J gave up 1 base, with 10 bases separating them. Germline loops: CDR1 MNHEY, CDR2 SVGAGI. This CDR3 comprises 16 residues. This CDR3 is CASSYSITESGNTIYF. The CDR3 DNA follows: TGTGCCAGCAGTTACTCGATTACGGAATCTGGAAACACCATATATTTT.

CDR3: CASSPTGTQYF. CDR3 DNA: TGTGCCAGCAGCCCGACGGGGACCCAGTACTTC. This chain joins TRBV2 and TRBJ2-5, with no clear D. The V gene's germline CDR1 is SNHLY and CDR2 FYNNEI. Trimming removed 6 bases from V and 7 bases from J, with 9 bases in between. This CDR3 has 11 residues.

This clone came up a few times. The chain recombines TRBV7-2 with TRBJ1-5, with no clear D. The length of the CDR3 is 14 residues. V was pared by 0 bases and J by 1 base, with 4 bases between. Germline values: CDR1 SGHTA, CDR2 FQGNSA. This CDR3 reads CASSLAKSNQPQHF. Here the CDR3 DNA reads TGTGCCAGCAGCTTAGCCAAGAGCAATCAGCCCCAGCATTTT. The complete variable domain, with remaining parts taken from reference TRBV7-2 and TRBJ1-5, reads GAGVSQSPSNKVTEKGKDVELRCDPISGHTALYWYRQSLGQGLEFLIYFQGNSAPDKSGLPSDRFSAERTGGSVSTLTIQRTQQEDSAVYLCASSLAKSNQPQHFGDGTRLSIL.

CDR3 amino acids: CASSEGGASINEQFF. The CDR3, as DNA: TGCGCCAGCAGTGAGGGAGGGGCCTCCATCAATGAGCAGTTCTTC. V usage is TRBV10-1 and J usage is TRBJ2-1; D possibly corresponds to TRBD2 (6 bases). The V end was cut by 2 bases, the J end by 6 bases, with 14 bases between. Germline-derived CDR1 and CDR2 are WNHNN and SYGVQD (reference sequence). The CDR3 consists of 15 residues.

The chain carries TRBV19 and TRBJ2-7; 7 bases are a match to TRBD2. The CDR3 loop spans 16 amino acids. V was clipped by 5 bases and J by 2 bases; unmatched bases: 12. The germline gives CDR1 LNHDA, CDR2 SQIVND (reference sequence). Here the CDR3 reads CASSAGVGMAPYEQYF. The CDR3 nucleotides are TGTGCCAGTAGTGCGGGAGTCGGAATGGCTCCCTACGAGCAGTACTTC.

The chain joins TRBV5-4 to TRBJ2-3; 7 bases match TRBD1. The CDR3 has 14 amino acids. The V gene end was trimmed by 0 bases and the J gene end by 4 bases; junction bases not matched to a gene: 2. Per germline, CDR1 SGHNT and CDR2 YYREEE (reference sequence). In DNA, the CDR3 is TGTGCCAGCAGCTTGGCCGACAGGGCAGATACGCAGTATTTT. As protein: CASSLADRADTQYF.

This clone was seen more than once but under ten times. The rearrangement joins TRBV7-8 to TRBJ2-7, with 12 bases matching TRBD2. With 2 bases clipped from V and 3 bases from J, the junction kept 5 bases outside the gene matches. Germline assignment: CDR1 SGHVS and CDR2 FQNEAQ. This CDR3 comprises 16 residues. As DNA, the CDR3 is TGTGCCAGCAGCTTATACCTAGCGGGAGGGCACTACGAGCAGTACTTC. It translates to CASSLYLAGGHYEQYF.

The sample holds a few counts of this clone. V is TRBV5-1 and J is TRBJ2-7, with 16 bases identical to TRBD2. Germline V gene lookup returns CDR1 SGHRS and CDR2 YFSETQ. This CDR3 has 19 amino acids. The trim removed 3 bases at V and 5 bases at J, leaving 14 bases unmatched. CDR3 region: CASSYKGTSGRALTHEQYF. CDR3 bases: TGCGCCAGCAGCTATAAAGGGACTAGCGGGAGGGCCTTGACCCACGAGCAGTACTTC.

V and J are TRBV18 and TRBJ1-4, with D hard to call. Per the germline V gene, CDR1 is KGHSH and CDR2 is LQKENI. Trimming removed 4 bases at V and 1 base at J, with 10 bases between. The CDR3 length is 15 residues. CDR3 nucleotides: TGTGCCAGCTCACTCGCCCCTGGAACTAATGAAAAACTGTTTTTT. As protein: CASSLAPGTNEKLFF.

The V and J genes are TRBV4-1 and TRBJ2-7, with 12 bases aligning to TRBD2. This CDR3 spans 15 amino acids. Germline V gives CDR1 MGHRA, CDR2 YSYEKL. V was pared by 2 bases and J by 2 bases, with 1 base of the junction left unmatched. The CDR3 coding sequence is TGCGCCAGCAGCCAACGGACTAGCGGGACCTACGAGCAGTACTTC. It encodes CASSQRTSGTYEQYF.

This sequence joins TRBV11-2 and TRBJ1-1; TRBD1 might be the D (6 bases). CDR1 and CDR2 from the germline V gene are SGHAT and FQNNGV. V was trimmed by 1 base and J by 6 bases, leaving 12 bases between them. The CDR3 spans 14 residues. The DNA for the CDR3 is TGTGCCAGCAGCTTAGTGCAGGGGTTCGCTGAAGCTTTCTTT. Protein product: CASSLVQGFAEAFF.

The rearrangement links TRBV5-1 to TRBJ2-3, with 11 positions matching TRBD2. Germline lookup yields CDR1 SGHRS and CDR2 YFSETQ. There are 16 residues in the CDR3. Unmatched junction bases numbered 9, after V lost 5 bases and J lost 4 bases. As DNA, the CDR3 is TGCGCCAGCAGGAAAATACTAGCGGGAGTATCAGATACGCAGTATTTT. It specifies CASRKILAGVSDTQYF.

This rearrangement joins TRBV19 to TRBJ1-4; tentatively, D is TRBD1 (6 bases). The CDR3 loop spans 15 amino acids. The V and J ends lost 5 bases and 0 bases respectively, with 10 bases between them. In germline, CDR1 is LNHDA, CDR2 SQIVND (reference sequence). The CDR3 DNA reads as TGTGCCAGTAGTCTCGGACAGTCAACTAATGAAAAACTGTTTTTT. Its protein is CASSLGQSTNEKLFF.

This sequence joins TRBV11-2 and TRBJ1-2, with TRBD1 matching 12 bases. Germline CDR1 is SGHAT and CDR2 is FQNNGV. This CDR3 has 15 amino acids. J lost 6 bases, V lost 2 bases, and 4 bases had no gene match. CDR3 residues: CASSLQGQGADGYTF. CDR3 nucleotide sequence: TGTGCCAGCAGCTTACAGGGACAGGGGGCTGATGGCTACACCTTC.

This clone was found once. The chain couples TRBV19 to TRBJ2-2, with 7 bases aligning to TRBD1. The V gene end was trimmed by 9 bases and the J gene end by 4 bases; junction bases not matched to a gene: 8. This CDR3 region has 14 residues. Germline V gene lookup returns CDR1 LNHDA and CDR2 SQIVND (reference sequence). The CDR3 region is CASKQGPGTGELFF. DNA of the CDR3: TGTGCCAGCAAACAGGGGCCGGGCACCGGGGAGCTGTTTTTT.

V gene TRBV6-1 combines with J gene TRBJ1-1; 10 bases map to TRBD1. The CDR3 has 13 residues. The germline V gene encodes CDR1 MNHNS and CDR2 SASEGT. With 6 bases clipped from V and 4 bases from J, the junction kept 2 bases outside the gene matches. CDR3 in DNA: TGTGCCAGCAGCGGGACAGGGGTCACTGAAGCTTTCTTT. Its translation is CASSGTGVTEAFF.

The V and J genes are TRBV18 and TRBJ2-5; D perhaps matches TRBD1 (6 bases). This CDR3 is 14 amino acids long. Germline loops: CDR1 KGHSH, CDR2 LQKENI. Trimming left V 3 bases short and J 5 bases short, with 13 bases between. CDR3 loop: CASSPPGHRETQYF. Here the CDR3 DNA reads TGTGCCAGCTCACCCCCGGGACATAGGGAGACCCAGTACTTC.

This clone has only one observation. The rearrangement links TRBV18 to TRBJ1-1; TRBD1 might be the D (5 bases). V was shortened by 6 bases and J by 0 bases, with 11 bases between the two germline ends. This CDR3 has 14 residues. The germline gives CDR1 KGHSH, CDR2 LQKENI. CDR3 bases: TGTGCCAGCTCCCTCAGGGATATGAACACTGAAGCTTTCTTT. Translation gives CASSLRDMNTEAFF.

The V and J genes are TRBV2 and TRBJ2-1, with no clear D. The CDR3 contains 12 residues. Germline CDR1 is SNHLY and CDR2 is FYNNEI. Between the trimmed V and J ends, which lost 1 base and 7 bases, there was a span of 5 bases. The CDR3 coding sequence is TGTGCCAGCAGTGAAGGGGGAAATGAGCAGTTCTTC. Amino acids: CASSEGGNEQFF.

The rearrangement uses TRBV11-2 and TRBJ2-1; 11 nucleotides match TRBD2. Germline V gives CDR1 SGHAT, CDR2 FQNNGV. V shed 6 bases, J shed 4 bases, and the junction held 8 bases outside the gene matches. This CDR3 spans 16 amino acids. This CDR3 is CASSYPRTSGYNEQFF. CDR3 DNA: TGTGCCAGCAGTTACCCCCGGACTAGCGGGTACAATGAGCAGTTCTTC.

The rearrangement joins TRBV9 to TRBJ2-1, with D possibly being TRBD2 (5 bases). This CDR3 has 14 amino acids. The V gene's germline CDR1 is SGDLS and CDR2 YYNGEE. Trimming stripped 4 bases from V and 2 bases from J, with 10 bases between. CDR3 residues: CASSRTYTYNEQFF. In DNA form, the CDR3 reads TGTGCCAGCAGCCGGACTTACACCTACAATGAGCAGTTCTTC.

V gene TRBV27 combines with J gene TRBJ2-1, with 10 nucleotides matching TRBD2. In germline, CDR1 is MNHEY, CDR2 SMNVEV (reference sequence). V gave up 4 bases and J gave up 0 bases; unmatched junction bases: 3. The CDR3 spans 16 residues. The DNA for the CDR3 is TGTGCCAGCAGTTCTTGGACTAGCGGCTCCTACAATGAGCAGTTCTTC. Amino acids: CASSSWTSGSYNEQFF.

This chain connects TRBV10-3 to TRBJ2-3; D may correspond to TRBD1 or TRBD2 (7 bases each). Trimming shortened V by 6 bases and J by 4 bases, and 17 bases separated the two germline ends. The germline gives CDR1 ENHRY, CDR2 SYGVKD. CDR3 length: 15 amino acids. In nucleotides, the CDR3 is TGTGCCATCAGCCGACAGGGAGGGGTCGCAGATACGCAGTATTTT. Amino acids: CAISRQGGVADTQYF.

The J gene is TRBJ1-1, the V gene TRBV9; D might be TRBD1 (6 bases). Germline CDR1 SGDLS, CDR2 YYNGEE. The CDR3 contains 15 residues. Trimming took 4 bases from V and 1 from J, leaving 14 bases between them. CDR3 coding DNA: TGTGCCAGCAGCCCAGAGGGGACAAGGAACACTGAAGCTTTCTTT. Translation gives CASSPEGTRNTEAFF.

This rearrangement joins TRBV5-4 to TRBJ2-6; D is ambiguous. This CDR3 contains 16 residues. V was trimmed by 1 base and J by 0 bases, leaving 8 bases between them. Per the germline V gene, CDR1 is SGHNT and CDR2 is YYREEE (reference sequence). The CDR3 region has the DNA TGTGCCAGCAGCTTGCAATATAGCTCTGGGGCCAACGTCCTGACTTTC. Translated: CASSLQYSSGANVLTF. Complete variable domain (other parts from reference TRBV5-4 and TRBJ2-6): ETGVTQSPTHLIKTRGQQVTLRCSSQSGHNTVSWYQQALGQGPQFIFQYYREEENGRGNFPPRFSGLQFPNYSSELNVNALELDDSALYLCASSLQYSSGANVLTFGAGSRLTVL.